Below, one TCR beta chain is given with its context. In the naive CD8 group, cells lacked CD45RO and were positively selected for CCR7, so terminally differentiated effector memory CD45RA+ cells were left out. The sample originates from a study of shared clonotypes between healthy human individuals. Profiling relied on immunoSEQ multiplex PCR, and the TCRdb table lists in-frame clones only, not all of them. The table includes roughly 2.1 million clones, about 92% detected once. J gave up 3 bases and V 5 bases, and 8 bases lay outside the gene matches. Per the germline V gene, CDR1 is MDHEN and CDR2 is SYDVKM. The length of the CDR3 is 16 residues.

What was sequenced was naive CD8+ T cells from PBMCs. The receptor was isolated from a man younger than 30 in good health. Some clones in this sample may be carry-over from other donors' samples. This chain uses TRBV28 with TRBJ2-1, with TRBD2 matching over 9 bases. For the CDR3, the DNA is TGTGCCAGCAGTACCAAACTAGCGGGTTACTACAATGAGCAGTTCTTC. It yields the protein CASSTKLAGYYNEQFF.